This T cell receptor (beta chain) was recorded in a study of CXCR3-negative and CXCR3-positive naive CD8 T cells. Overall study findings and caveats: CXCR3-negative naive cells had less hydrophobic TRB CDR3s than did CXCR3-positive naive cells. Much lower diversity was found in memory CD8+ cells, while both naive subsets had comparably high diversity.

Triplicate sorting captured approximately 290,000 cells each from every CD8+ T cell subset. CD45RO-CCR7+CD27+CD95- was the phenotype of naive CD8+ T cells. Carrying UMI labels, the TRB cDNA libraries were prepared through 5' RACE. TCRdb reprocessed the 5' RACE reads and keeps a single row for each CDR3 protein, giving no DNA. The sample's table shows around 60,000 distinct CDR3 sequences. A remark on this clonotype: Its target is unknown.

The length of the CDR3 is 16 residues. Looked up from germline, CDR1 is SGHTA and CDR2 is FQGNSA. V and J are TRBV7-2 and TRBJ2-7; with no DNA, the TCRdb D assignment of TRBD1 cannot be verified. The clonotype was recovered from a human donor in good health. Some clones in this sample may be carry-over from other donors' samples. The sample comprised naive CXCR3+ CD8+ T cells from blood. Subset noted: CD45RO-CCR7+CD27+CD95- naive CD8+ T cells expressing CXCR3 (TNR3+). The CDR3 loop reads CASSQPGQTLSYEQYF. Full variable domain (outside the CDR3, taken from reference TRBV7-2 and TRBJ2-7): GAGVSQSPSNKVTEKGKDVELRCDPISGHTALYWYRQSLGQGLEFLIYFQGNSAPDKSGLPSDRFSAERTGGSVSTLTIQRTQQEDSAVYLCASSQPGQTLSYEQYFGPGTRLTVT.